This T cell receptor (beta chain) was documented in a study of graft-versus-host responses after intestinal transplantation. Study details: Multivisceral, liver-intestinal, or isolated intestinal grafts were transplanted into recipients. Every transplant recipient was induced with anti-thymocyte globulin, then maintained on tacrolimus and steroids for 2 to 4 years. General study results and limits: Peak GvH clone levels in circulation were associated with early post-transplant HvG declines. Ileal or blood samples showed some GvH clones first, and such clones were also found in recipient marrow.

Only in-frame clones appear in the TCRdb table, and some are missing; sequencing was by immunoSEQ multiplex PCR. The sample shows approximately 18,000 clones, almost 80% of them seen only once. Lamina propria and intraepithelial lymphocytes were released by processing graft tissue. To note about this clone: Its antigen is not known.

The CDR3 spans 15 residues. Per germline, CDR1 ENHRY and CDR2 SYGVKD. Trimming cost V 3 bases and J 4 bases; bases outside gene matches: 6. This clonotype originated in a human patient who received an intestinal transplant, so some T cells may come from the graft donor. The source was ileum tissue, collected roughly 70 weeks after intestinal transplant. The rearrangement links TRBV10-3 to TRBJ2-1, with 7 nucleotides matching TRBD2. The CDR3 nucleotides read TGTGCCATCAGTGAACGAGCGGGAATATACAATGAGCAGTTCTTC. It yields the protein CAISERAGIYNEQFF.